Described below is a single TCR beta chain sequence and its context. No antigen is known for it. No much larger clone exists at a distance of one base, and base qualities are not known. Flow cytometry had shown CD8+CD57+ cell expansion in the patients selected for sequencing. Every patient had a diagnosis of severe acquired aplastic anemia based on International Study of Aplastic Anemia and Agranulocytosis and Camitta criteria. Patients had received no therapy at the time of blood sampling. TCR repertoires of sorted CD4+ and CD8+ blood T cells from severe aplastic anemia patients and healthy subjects were deep-sequenced in the study. Patients were enrolled under clinicaltrials.gov protocols 00001620, 01623167, 00001397, 00071045, 00081523 and 00961064 in the USA. Ficoll-Paque density gradient centrifugation was used to isolate peripheral blood mononuclear cells. Before DNA was extracted, CD4+ and CD8+ T cells were sorted using either FACS or magnetic beads.

The data originate from a study of CD8+CD57+ T cells in acquired aplastic anemia (dated by TCRdb to the late 2010s). For context, the study as a whole: A mean of about 3.2 ug of DNA, ranging from roughly 0.19 to 30 ug, was extracted from sorted CD4+ and CD8+ cells. A CD8+CD57+ expansion meant a frequency higher than the mean frequency seen in healthy subjects.

Genomic DNA served as template for TCR beta VDJ combination and CDR3 sequence profiling. TCR repertoire sequencing was run on an Illumina HiSeq 2000. Per the original workflow: Repertoires were assessed using TRBV/TRBJ rearrangement plots, CDR3 size and DJ length profiles, and Simpson's diversity index. The immunodominant clone was defined as the most abundant DNA sequence in deep sequencing data. CDR3 amino acid sequences were screened for sharing across subjects and compared with published repertoires and the VDJdb database. Using fastp at Q25 and MiXCR, TCRdb reprocessed the public reads and kept productive beta chains. Each entry is one CDR3 protein sequence, shown with its most common DNA and genes. It is TCRdb's table, rather than the study itself, that gives the V and J calls and clone size. Within this sample are just over 450,000 distinct CDR3 sequences, with roughly a third of them counted one time only. The ten largest make up about 0.8% of the sample.

Study-wide findings and limitations: Between patients and healthy controls, no significant difference in CD8+ Simpson's diversity was found (P=0.060). Around 31 CD8+ CDR3 sequences were shared between patients and controls but appeared highly expressed in patients and within their immunodominant clones.

This receptor was taken from a human donor with aplastic anemia. Sequencing was carried out using sorted CD4+, CD8+, or CD8+CD57+ T cells (not recorded which) from PBMCs.

The DNA sequence follows: TGCAGTGCATCAGAGTATAGCAATCAGCCCCAGCATTTT. This sequence encodes CSASEYSNQPQHF. The sequence links TRBV20-1 to TRBJ1-5, with the D gene not clear enough to name. The CDR3 runs 13 residues from the cysteine to the phenylalanine. The CDR3 DNA has 39 bases and is translated from base 1. Reading the germline V gene (reference sequence) gives CDR1 DFQATT and CDR2 SNEGSKA. The germline ends are 9 bases apart after V is trimmed by 6 bases and J by 0 bases.